The rows below give T cell receptor beta chains drawn from one sample of a study of control samples from healthy donors and cancer patients. TCRdb's copy holds only in-frame clones and misses some; the assay was immunoSEQ multiplex PCR. The sample shows 85,000 to 95,000 clones, about four fifths of them seen only once. The sequencing input was blood. The source of these receptors is a woman aged 60-75 years in good health. The CDR3 runs from the conserved cysteine through the conserved F or W. The D gene is left open where the match is weak. A row's size may be missing; if present it is once, few, many or a size class.

size: few
J: TRBJ1-2
D: NA
V: TRBV28
CDR3: CASSLPQTAPAF
DNA: TGTGCCAGCAGTTTGCCCCAGACCGCTCCCGCCTTC

size: NA
J: TRBJ2-4
D: NA
V: TRBV20-1
CDR3: CSASLGLAKNIQYF
DNA: TGCAGTGCTAGTCTAGGATTAGCCAAAAACATTCAGTACTTC

size: few
J: TRBJ2-7
D: NA
V: TRBV6-2/TRBV6-3
CDR3: CASSYSEPQTSYEQYF
DNA: TGTGCCAGCAGTTACTCAGAGCCACAGACCAGCTACGAGCAGTACTTC

size: NA
J: TRBJ2-1
D: TRBD2
V: TRBV4-1
CDR3: CASSQRRLAGGKNEQFF
DNA: TGCGCCAGCAGCCAACGTCGACTAGCGGGAGGAAAAAATGAGCAGTTCTTC

size: NA
J: TRBJ1-2
D: NA
V: TRBV9
CDR3: CASSVNPTSPLGYGYTF
DNA: TGTGCCAGCAGCGTAAACCCCACATCACCCTTGGGCTATGGCTACACCTTC

size: few
J: TRBJ2-7
D: TRBD1
V: TRBV5-4
CDR3: CASSLPQGNVYEQYF
DNA: TGTGCCAGCAGCTTGCCACAGGGGAACGTCTACGAGCAGTACTTC

size: NA
J: TRBJ1-2
D: NA
V: TRBV3-1/TRBV3-2
CDR3: CASSPQGYYGYTF
DNA: TGTGCCAGCAGCCCGCAGGGTTATTATGGCTACACCTTC

size: NA
J: TRBJ1-1
D: NA
V: TRBV28
CDR3: CASDGGAQTEAFF
DNA: TGTGCCAGCGATGGGGGGGCGCAAACTGAAGCTTTCTTT

size: NA
J: TRBJ2-1
D: TRBD2
V: TRBV7-2
CDR3: CASSSYLRRGGNEQFF
DNA: TGTGCCAGCAGCTCTTACCTCCGACGGGGGGGGAATGAGCAGTTCTTC

size: NA
J: TRBJ2-7
D: NA
V: TRBV11-2
CDR3: CASSLAAGIPYEQYF
DNA: TGTGCCAGCAGCTTAGCTGCAGGGATCCCCTACGAGCAGTACTTC

size: NA
J: TRBJ2-2
D: NA
V: TRBV19
CDR3: CASSNGGNTGELFF
DNA: TGTGCCAGTAGTAACGGGGGTAACACCGGGGAGCTGTTTTTT

size: few
J: TRBJ1-5
D: NA
V: TRBV24-1
CDR3: CATSDRGAQHF
DNA: TGTGCCACCAGTGATCGGGGGGCCCAGCATTTT

size: NA
J: TRBJ2-5
D: NA
V: TRBV7-2
CDR3: CASSLLETQYF
DNA: TGTGCCAGCAGCTTACTAGAGACCCAGTACTTC

size: few
J: TRBJ2-7
D: NA
V: TRBV11-2
CDR3: CASSFARRYEQYF
DNA: TGTGCCAGCAGCTTTGCCCGACGATACGAGCAGTACTTC

size: NA
J: TRBJ2-5
D: NA
V: TRBV29-1
CDR3: CSVAGRARETQYF
DNA: TGCAGCGTTGCTGGCAGAGCCAGGGAGACCCAGTACTTC

size: NA
J: TRBJ2-5
D: NA
V: TRBV2
CDR3: CASILSGANQETQYF
DNA: TGTGCCAGCATTTTATCGGGAGCCAACCAAGAGACCCAGTACTTC

size: once
J: TRBJ2-1
D: NA
V: TRBV27
CDR3: CASSVLTGPYNEQFF
DNA: TGTGCCAGCAGTGTCTTAACAGGCCCCTACAATGAGCAGTTCTTC

size: once
J: TRBJ2-3
D: TRBD1
V: TRBV7-9
CDR3: CASSSGQAGGDTQYF
DNA: TGTGCCAGCAGCTCGGGACAGGCAGGTGGAGATACGCAGTATTTT

size: NA
J: TRBJ2-3
D: NA
V: TRBV19
CDR3: CASSRAYSDTQYF
DNA: TGTGCCAGTAGTAGGGCCTACTCGGATACGCAGTATTTT

size: once
J: TRBJ2-1
D: NA
V: TRBV3-1/TRBV3-2
CDR3: CASSHGRAPNNEQFF
DNA: TGTGCCAGCAGCCACGGCAGGGCCCCAAACAATGAGCAGTTCTTC

size: NA
J: TRBJ2-5
D: NA
V: TRBV5-1
CDR3: CASSLGAETQYF
DNA: TGCGCCAGCAGCCTGGGGGCAGAGACCCAGTACTTC

size: few
J: TRBJ2-1
D: TRBD2
V: TRBV20-1
CDR3: CSASRAGGVDNEQFF
DNA: TGCAGTGCTAGTCGTGCGGGGGGGGTGGACAATGAGCAGTTCTTC

size: NA
J: TRBJ2-7
D: TRBD2
V: TRBV27
CDR3: CASRKAGVSYEQYF
DNA: TGTGCCAGCAGAAAGGCGGGGGTTTCCTACGAGCAGTACTTC

size: NA
J: TRBJ2-1
D: TRBD1
V: TRBV7-2
CDR3: CASSSQGANYNEQFF
DNA: TGTGCCAGCAGCTCGCAGGGGGCGAACTACAATGAGCAGTTCTTC

size: NA
J: TRBJ2-7
D: NA
V: TRBV12-3/TRBV12-4
CDR3: CASSDRVSYEQYF
DNA: TGTGCCAGCAGTGACAGAGTCTCCTACGAGCAGTACTTC

size: NA
J: TRBJ1-6
D: NA
V: TRBV12-3/TRBV12-4
CDR3: CASTLETGSPLHF
DNA: TGTGCCAGCACCCTAGAAACAGGGTCACCCCTCCACTTT

size: NA
J: TRBJ1-6
D: NA
V: TRBV9
CDR3: CASSLGTDNSPLHF
DNA: TGTGCCAGCAGCCTCGGGACGGATAATTCACCCCTCCACTTT

size: NA
J: TRBJ2-1
D: TRBD2
V: TRBV5-6
CDR3: CASSFRLGLAGPSYNEQFF
DNA: TGTGCCAGCAGCTTTCGGCTGGGACTAGCGGGACCCTCCTACAATGAGCAGTTCTTC

size: NA
J: TRBJ2-5
D: NA
V: TRBV5-1
CDR3: CASSLDEATQYF
DNA: TGCGCCAGCAGCTTGGATGAAGCGACCCAGTACTTC

size: NA
J: TRBJ2-7
D: NA
V: TRBV24-1
CDR3: CATSDTADNSYEQYF
DNA: TGTGCCACCAGTGATACCGCGGACAACTCCTACGAGCAGTACTTC

size: NA
J: TRBJ2-1
D: NA
V: TRBV6-6
CDR3: CASSYRGAAEGNEQFF
DNA: TGTGCCAGCAGTTACCGAGGGGCGGCAGAGGGCAATGAGCAGTTCTTC

size: NA
J: TRBJ2-3
D: NA
V: TRBV3-1/TRBV3-2
CDR3: CASSYQDTQYF
DNA: TGTGCCAGCAGTTACCAGGATACGCAGTATTTT

size: few
J: TRBJ1-1
D: TRBD1
V: TRBV19
CDR3: CASNRGGNTEAFF
DNA: TGTGCCTCAAACAGGGGGGGGAACACTGAAGCTTTCTTT

size: NA
J: TRBJ2-5
D: NA
V: TRBV7-7
CDR3: CASSLAGPQETQYF
DNA: TGTGCTAGCAGCTTAGCAGGGCCCCAAGAGACCCAGTACTTC

size: NA
J: TRBJ1-1
D: NA
V: TRBV10-1
CDR3: CASSASRAFF
DNA: TGCGCCAGCAGTGCGTCTCGAGCTTTCTTT

size: medium-sized
J: TRBJ2-1
D: TRBD2
V: TRBV9
CDR3: CASSAEGLAGEQFF
DNA: TGTGCCAGCAGCGCCGAGGGACTAGCGGGGGAGCAGTTCTTC

size: NA
J: TRBJ1-2
D: NA
V: TRBV6-5
CDR3: CASRPDGNYGYTF
DNA: TGTGCCAGCAGGCCGGATGGTAACTATGGCTACACCTTC

size: NA
J: TRBJ2-7
D: NA
V: TRBV28
CDR3: CASSPEGPYEQYF
DNA: TGTGCCAGCAGCCCAGAGGGCCCCTACGAGCAGTACTTC

size: NA
J: TRBJ1-1
D: NA
V: TRBV7-9
CDR3: CASSLEGPAEAFF
DNA: TGTGCCAGCAGCTTAGAAGGTCCGGCTGAAGCTTTCTTT

size: NA
J: TRBJ2-2
D: NA
V: TRBV19
CDR3: CATTDPVEGGELFF
DNA: TGTGCCACTACAGACCCGGTTGAGGGCGGGGAGCTGTTTTTT

size: NA
J: TRBJ1-4
D: TRBD1
V: TRBV15
CDR3: CATSREWTGGEKLFF
DNA: TGTGCCACCAGCAGAGAATGGACAGGGGGCGAAAAACTGTTTTTT

size: NA
J: TRBJ1-1
D: NA
V: TRBV21-1
CDR3: CARWAFGAFF
DNA: NA

size: NA
J: TRBJ2-1
D: NA
V: TRBV7-5
CDR3: CAKKKRGGREGLRGPNEQFF
DNA: TGTGCCAAAAAAAAACGAGGAGGGCGGGAGGGCCTCCGGGGACCCAATGAGCAGTTCTTC

size: NA
J: TRBJ1-2
D: TRBD1
V: TRBV28
CDR3: CASSRPGQGGGYTF
DNA: TGTGCCAGCAGTAGGCCGGGACAGGGGGGCGGCTACACCTTC

size: NA
J: TRBJ2-1
D: NA
V: TRBV11-2
CDR3: CASSQQVGEQFF
DNA: TGTGCCAGCAGCCAACAAGTGGGGGAGCAGTTCTTC

size: NA
J: TRBJ1-6
D: TRBD1
V: TRBV6-6
CDR3: CASSQGGTGSPLHF
DNA: TGTGCCAGCAGTCAAGGGGGCACGGGTTCACCCCTCCACTTT

size: NA
J: TRBJ2-1
D: NA
V: TRBV7-5
CDR3: CARSLVLAGALRRTDEQFF
DNA: TGTGCCAGAAGCTTAGTCCTAGCGGGCGCGCTAAGGCGGACAGATGAGCAGTTCTTC

size: NA
J: TRBJ1-4
D: TRBD1
V: TRBV18
CDR3: CASSPGTGGPNEKLFF
DNA: TGTGCCAGCTCACCCGGGACAGGGGGACCTAATGAAAAACTGTTTTTT